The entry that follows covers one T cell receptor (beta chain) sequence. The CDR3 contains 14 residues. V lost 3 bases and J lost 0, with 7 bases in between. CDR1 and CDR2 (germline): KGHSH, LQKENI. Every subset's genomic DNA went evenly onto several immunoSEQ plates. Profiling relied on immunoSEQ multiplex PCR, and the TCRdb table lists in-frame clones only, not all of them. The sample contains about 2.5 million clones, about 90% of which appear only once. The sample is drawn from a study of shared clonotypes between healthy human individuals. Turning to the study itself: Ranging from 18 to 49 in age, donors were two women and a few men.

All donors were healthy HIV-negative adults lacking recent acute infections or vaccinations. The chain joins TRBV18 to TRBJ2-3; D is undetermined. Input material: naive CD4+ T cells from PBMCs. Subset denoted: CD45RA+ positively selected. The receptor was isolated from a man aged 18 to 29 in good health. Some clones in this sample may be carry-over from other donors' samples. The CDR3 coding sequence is TGTGCCAGCTCACCGGTCGCTAGCACAGATACGCAGTATTTT. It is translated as CASSPVASTDTQYF. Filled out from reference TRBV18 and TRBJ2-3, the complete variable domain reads NAGVMQNPRHLVRRRGQEARLRCSPMKGHSHVYWYRQLPEEGLKFMVYLQKENIIDESGMPKERFSAEFPKEGPSILRIQQVVRGDSAAYFCASSPVASTDTQYFGPGTRLTVL.